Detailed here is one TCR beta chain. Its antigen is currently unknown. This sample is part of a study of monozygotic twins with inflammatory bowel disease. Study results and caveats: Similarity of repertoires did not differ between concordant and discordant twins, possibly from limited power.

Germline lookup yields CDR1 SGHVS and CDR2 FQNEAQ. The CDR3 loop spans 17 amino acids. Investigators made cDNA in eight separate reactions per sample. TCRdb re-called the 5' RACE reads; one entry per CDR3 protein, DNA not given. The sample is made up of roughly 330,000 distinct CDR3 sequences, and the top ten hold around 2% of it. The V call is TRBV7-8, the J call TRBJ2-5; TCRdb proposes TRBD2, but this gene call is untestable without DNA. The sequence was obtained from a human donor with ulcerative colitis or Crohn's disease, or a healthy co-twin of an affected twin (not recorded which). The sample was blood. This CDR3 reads CASSPLPGLGRQETQYF.